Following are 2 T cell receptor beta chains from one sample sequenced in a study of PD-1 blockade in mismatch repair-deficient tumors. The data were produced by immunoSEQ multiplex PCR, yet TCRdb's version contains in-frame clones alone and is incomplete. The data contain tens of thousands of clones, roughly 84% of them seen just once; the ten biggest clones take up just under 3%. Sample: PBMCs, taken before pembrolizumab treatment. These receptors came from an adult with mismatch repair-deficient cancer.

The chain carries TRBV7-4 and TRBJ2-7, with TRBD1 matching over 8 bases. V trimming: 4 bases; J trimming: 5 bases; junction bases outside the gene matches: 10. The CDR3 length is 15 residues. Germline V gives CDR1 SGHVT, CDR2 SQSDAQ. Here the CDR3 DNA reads TGTGCCAGCAGCTACACCGAAAGACAGGGGAACGAGCAGTACTTC. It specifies CASSYTERQGNEQYF.

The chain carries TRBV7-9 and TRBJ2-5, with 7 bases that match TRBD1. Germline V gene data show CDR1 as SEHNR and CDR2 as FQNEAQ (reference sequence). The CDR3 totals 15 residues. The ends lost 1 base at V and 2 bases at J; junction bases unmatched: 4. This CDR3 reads CASSLVVGQQETQYF. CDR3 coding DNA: TGTGCCAGCAGCTTAGTCGTGGGACAGCAAGAGACCCAGTACTTC.